These 26 T cell receptor beta chains were all obtained from the same sample, sequenced in a study of PD-L1 blockade in urothelial cancer. Some clones are missing from TCRdb's copy, which holds only in-frame ones; the method was immunoSEQ multiplex PCR. The sample has 45,000 to 65,000 clones; 85% are singletons. Time point defined: pretreatment peripheral blood. The sequencing used PBMCs, collected around atezolizumab (anti-PD-L1) treatment. The source is a man between 65 and 85 years old with urothelial cancer.

This clone was seen only a few times. V usage is TRBV7-9 and J usage is TRBJ1-5; possible D gene TRBD1, 6 bases. The V gene lost 5 bases and the J gene lost 6 bases, with 17 bases spanning the gap. This CDR3 region has 15 residues. The V gene's germline CDR1 is SEHNR and CDR2 FQNEAQ (reference sequence). DNA of the CDR3: TGTGCCAGCAGCCCTACAGGGACGGTGCGTCAGCCCCAGCATTTT. This gives the protein CASSPTGTVRQPQHF.

A note on this clone: This sample also contains other DNA sequences that code for the same CDR3. V usage is TRBV10-2 and J usage is TRBJ2-1; 10 nucleotides match TRBD2. The CDR3 covers 14 residues. The V segment lost 4 bases and the J segment 4 bases; nucleotides outside the gene matches: 1. Germline V CDR1 and CDR2: WSHSY, SAAADI. CDR3 nucleotide sequence: TGCGCCAGCAGTGGACTAGCGGGTTACAATGAGCAGTTCTTC. Translation gives CASSGLAGYNEQFF.

J is TRBJ2-3 and V is TRBV4-2; 9 nucleotides align to TRBD2. The germline CDR1 and CDR2 sequences are LGHNA and YNFKEQ. The CDR3 is made up of 15 amino acids. Unmatched junction bases numbered 2, after V lost 0 bases and J lost 4 bases. In DNA form, the CDR3 reads TGTGCCAGCAGCCAAGACGCGGGAGGGGCAGATACGCAGTATTTT. Protein: CASSQDAGGADTQYF.

The chain carries TRBV5-4 and TRBJ2-5; 8 positions agree with TRBD2. CDR1 and CDR2 (germline): SGHNT, YYREEE (reference sequence). This CDR3 spans 14 amino acids. Germline trimming cut 5 bases from V and 5 bases from J; bases unmatched to any gene: 8. The CDR3 bases are TGTGCCAGCAGTTCGGGACTAGACGGGGAGACCCAGTACTTC. Its translation is CASSSGLDGETQYF.

This chain connects TRBV6-4 to TRBJ2-6; 12 bases fit TRBD1. Germline V gives CDR1 MRHNA, CDR2 SNTAGT. The CDR3 runs 18 residues. The V segment lost 4 bases and the J segment 4 bases; nucleotides outside the gene matches: 8. In DNA form, the CDR3 reads TGTGCCAGCAGTGCCCCGGGACAGGGGGCGAAAGGGGCCAACGTCCTGACTTTC. This encodes CASSAPGQGAKGANVLTF.

Regarding this clone: Other DNA sequences in the sample encode the same CDR3. The chain couples TRBV28 to TRBJ1-2, with D perhaps matching TRBD1 (5 bases). The V gene lost 6 bases and the J gene lost 4 bases, with 9 bases spanning the gap. The germline CDR1 and CDR2 sequences are MDHEN and SYDVKM. This CDR3 has 12 amino acids. The CDR3 is CASSGGTYGYTF. For the CDR3, the DNA is TGTGCCAGCAGCGGAGGGACCTATGGCTACACCTTC.

The gene calls are TRBV6-1 and TRBJ1-1; the D gene is possibly TRBD1 (5 bases). This CDR3 is built from 13 residues. The germline V gene has CDR1 MNHNS and CDR2 SASEGT. V lost 1 base and J lost 7, with 10 bases in between. The DNA of the CDR3 is TGTGCCAGCAGTGAAGGGGGGGAGTTTGAAGCTTTCTTT. It yields the protein CASSEGGEFEAFF.

The CDR3 sequence: CSPSGRGHNEQFF. CDR3 coding DNA: TGCAGCCCTAGCGGGAGGGGACACAATGAGCAGTTCTTC. This chain uses TRBV29-1 with TRBJ2-1; 12 bases fit TRBD2. The germline V gene encodes CDR1 SQVTM and CDR2 ANQGSEA. V gave up 8 bases and J gave up 5 bases; unmatched junction bases: 4. The CDR3 has 13 residues.

The chain carries TRBV10-3 and TRBJ2-7; weak D call: TRBD1 (5 bases). The germline gives CDR1 ENHRY, CDR2 SYGVKD. The V end was cut by 5 bases, the J end by 3 bases, with 8 bases between. The CDR3 spans 12 residues. The CDR3 sequence: CAISSGFYEQYF. The CDR3 nucleotides read TGTGCCATCAGTTCAGGGTTCTACGAGCAGTACTTC.

J is TRBJ2-7 and V is TRBV30, with a possible D match to TRBD1 (6 bases). The CDR3 extends over 13 amino acids. V was trimmed by 5 bases and J by 0 bases, leaving 11 bases between them. Germline V CDR1 and CDR2: GTSNPN, SVGIG (reference sequence). The CDR3 DNA follows: TGTGCCTGGGCCAGGGACACCTCCTACGAGCAGTACTTC. This translates into CAWARDTSYEQYF.

The V call is TRBV18, the J call TRBJ2-7; unclear D gene. The CDR3 has 13 amino acids. Germline V CDR1 and CDR2: KGHSH, LQKENI. The V end lost 1 base, the J end lost 3 bases, and 7 bases lay between the germline ends. In nucleotides, the CDR3 is TGTGCCAGCTCACCACTACGGAGCTACGAGCAGTACTTC. Protein: CASSPLRSYEQYF.

The CDR3 protein is CASTPGQGAYEQYF. Written as DNA, the CDR3 is TGTGCCAGCACTCCGGGACAGGGGGCCTACGAGCAGTACTTC. V usage is TRBV19 and J usage is TRBJ2-7; 11 bases map to TRBD1. This CDR3 region has 14 residues. CDR1 is LNHDA, CDR2 SQIVND, per germline (reference sequence). With 9 bases clipped from V and 2 bases from J, the junction kept 6 bases outside the gene matches.

V gene TRBV12-5 combines with J gene TRBJ2-6; D is possibly TRBD1 (5 bases). This CDR3 comprises 18 residues. Germline values: CDR1 LGHNT, CDR2 FRNRAP. V lost 5 bases, J lost 5 bases, and 22 bases lay in between. The CDR3 coding sequence is TGTGCTAGTGGTCGGCTCCATGCAGGACAAAGTCGGGCCAACGTCCTGACTTTC. Translating it yields CASGRLHAGQSRANVLTF.

The chain has TRBV7-8 and TRBJ2-7, with 14 bases that match TRBD2. The germline gives CDR1 SGHVS, CDR2 FQNEAQ. The CDR3 consists of 14 residues. The junction had 5 bases not matched to a gene; V was cut back by 6 bases and J by 7 bases. The CDR3 DNA reads as TGTGCCAGCAGGGGACTAGCGGGAGAGAGTGAGCAGTACTTC. Its translation: CASRGLAGESEQYF.

The chain couples TRBV2 to TRBJ2-1; 12 nucleotides match TRBD2. The CDR3 totals 15 residues. Germline loops: CDR1 SNHLY, CDR2 FYNNEI. With 6 bases clipped from V and 4 bases from J, the junction kept 4 bases outside the gene matches. The CDR3 loop is CASRGTSGHYNEQFF. The CDR3 coding sequence is TGTGCCAGCAGGGGGACTAGCGGGCATTACAATGAGCAGTTCTTC.

This chain uses TRBV18 with TRBJ1-2; D call uncertain. Germline assignment: CDR1 KGHSH and CDR2 LQKENI. Trimming cost V 8 bases and J 3 bases, with 13 bases left between them. The CDR3 length is 13 residues. The chain's CDR3 is CASGGRQDYGYTF. Written as DNA, the CDR3 is TGTGCCAGCGGAGGACGGCAGGACTATGGCTACACCTTC.

The CDR3 nucleotides read TGTGCCAGCAGCGTAAATGCCGGCACTGAAGCTTTCTTT. Translation gives CASSVNAGTEAFF. The chain combines TRBV9 with TRBJ1-1; D unresolved. This CDR3 comprises 13 residues. Germline CDR1 is SGDLS and CDR2 is YYNGEE. The V end lost 1 base, the J end lost 4 bases, and 8 bases lay between the germline ends.

V gene TRBV10-1 combines with J gene TRBJ2-1; 7 bases are shared with TRBD2. J gave up 6 bases and V 10 bases, and 21 bases lay outside the gene matches. The CDR3 runs to 17 residues. Germline V lookup: CDR1 WNHNN, CDR2 SYGVQD (reference sequence). Here the CDR3 DNA reads TGCGCCAACCTCCGCCGGGAGGCGGGAGAAGGATTCAATGAGCAGTTCTTC. Encoded protein: CANLRREAGEGFNEQFF.

This clone was counted only a few times. The chain carries TRBV25-1 and TRBJ1-2; D not resolved. V gave up 2 bases and J gave up 7 bases, with 14 bases separating them. Germline CDR1 reads MGHDK; CDR2 reads SYGVNS. The length of the CDR3 is 14 residues. This CDR3 reads CASSEREGAVGYTF. DNA for the CDR3: TGTGCCAGCAGTGAACGTGAGGGCGCGGTTGGCTACACCTTC.

CDR3 in amino acids: CASSPEDLKIDEQFF. The DNA for the CDR3 is TGCGCCAGCAGCCCGGAGGACCTCAAGATCGATGAGCAGTTCTTC. The chain has TRBV5-1 and TRBJ2-1, with D possibly being TRBD2 (5 bases). The CDR3 length is 15 residues. Trimming stripped 4 bases from V and 8 bases from J, with 19 bases between. Germline CDR1 reads SGHRS; CDR2 reads YFSETQ.

This chain connects TRBV27 to TRBJ2-7; the D is unclear. The CDR3 runs to 13 residues. Trimming took off 0 bases at V and 6 bases at J, with 9 bases between the two ends. Germline V gene data show CDR1 as MNHEY and CDR2 as SMNVEV (reference sequence). This CDR3 reads CASSLSRRSEQYF. CDR3 DNA: TGTGCCAGCAGTTTATCCCGCAGATCCGAGCAGTACTTC.

The CDR3 bases are TGTGCCACTACCCACCGTTCTGCGGGACCCCTTAGCACAGATACGCAGTATTTT. Protein product: CATTHRSAGPLSTDTQYF. This chain links TRBV10-3 with TRBJ2-3, with D maybe TRBD2 (6 bases). This CDR3 is 18 amino acids long. Trimming shortened V by 10 bases and J by 0 bases, and 26 bases separated the two germline ends. Germline V gives CDR1 ENHRY, CDR2 SYGVKD.

About this clone: Within the sample, other DNA sequences also encode this same CDR3. The chain joins TRBV5-1 to TRBJ1-1, with a weak D call TRBD1 (6 bases). Germline loops: CDR1 SGHRS, CDR2 YFSETQ. This CDR3 comprises 14 residues. V lost 3 bases to trimming and J lost 5 bases, with 14 bases between them. CDR3 coding DNA: TGCGCCAGCAGCTGGGGTCAAAGGGGGACTGAAGCTTTCTTT. Its protein is CASSWGQRGTEAFF. Complete variable domain (other parts from reference TRBV5-1 and TRBJ1-1): KAGVTQTPRYLIKTRGQQVTLSCSPISGHRSVSWYQQTPGQGLQFLFEYFSETQRNKGNFPGRFSGRQFSNSRSEMNVSTLELGDSALYLCASSWGQRGTEAFFGQGTRLTVV.

This chain connects TRBV5-1 to TRBJ2-5, with a tentative D call TRBD1 (6 bases). Germline V gives CDR1 SGHRS, CDR2 YFSETQ. Deletions cut 0 bases from V and 0 bases from J, with 18 bases between. There are 18 residues in the CDR3. As DNA, the CDR3 is TGCGCCAGCAGCTTGGACTTCTACCGACAGGTGAACCAAGAGACCCAGTACTTC. It encodes CASSLDFYRQVNQETQYF.

This chain uses TRBV10-1 with TRBJ2-7, with TRBD2 matching over 11 bases. The CDR3 has 14 residues. With V trimmed by 7 bases and J by 3 bases, 5 bases remained unmatched. From germline, CDR1 is WNHNN and CDR2 SYGVQD (reference sequence). Written as DNA, the CDR3 is TGCGCCAGCATCTACGGGACTAGCGGCTACGAGCAGTACTTC. Translation gives CASIYGTSGYEQYF.

This chain links TRBV7-6 with TRBJ2-7; tentative D call: TRBD1 (6 bases). Per the germline V gene, CDR1 is SGHVS and CDR2 is FNYEAQ. Between the trimmed V and J ends, which lost 5 bases and 2 bases, there was a span of 22 bases. The CDR3 consists of 17 residues. CDR3 in DNA: TGTGCCAGCAGCCTAGAGGCTCCGGCAGGGGCGCCCTACGAGCAGTACTTC. Translating gives CASSLEAPAGAPYEQYF.